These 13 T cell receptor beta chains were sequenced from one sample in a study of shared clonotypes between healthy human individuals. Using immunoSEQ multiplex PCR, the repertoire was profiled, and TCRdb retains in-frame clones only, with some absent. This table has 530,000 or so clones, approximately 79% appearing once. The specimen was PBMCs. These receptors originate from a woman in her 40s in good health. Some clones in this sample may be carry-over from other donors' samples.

The CDR3 DNA sequence: TGTGCCAGCAGTTCGGGGACTAGCGGGAGTTTCACAGATACGCAGTATTTT. Encoded protein: CASSSGTSGSFTDTQYF. This chain connects TRBV28 to TRBJ2-3, with 14 bases fitting TRBD2. Trimming cost V 4 bases and J 2 bases; bases outside gene matches: 5. Germline V gene lookup returns CDR1 MDHEN and CDR2 SYDVKM. This CDR3 region has 17 residues.

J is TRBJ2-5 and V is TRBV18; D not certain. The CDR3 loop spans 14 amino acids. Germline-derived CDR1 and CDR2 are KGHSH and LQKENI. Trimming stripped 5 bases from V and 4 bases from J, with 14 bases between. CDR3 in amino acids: CASSVTAAIETQYF. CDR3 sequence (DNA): TGTGCCAGCTCAGTTACAGCTGCCATAGAGACCCAGTACTTC.

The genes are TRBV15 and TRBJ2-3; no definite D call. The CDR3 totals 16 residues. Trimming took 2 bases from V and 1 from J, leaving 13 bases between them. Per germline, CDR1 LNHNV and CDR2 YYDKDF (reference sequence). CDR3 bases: TGTGCCACCAGCAGAACCCGAGGTCCTCGCACAGATACGCAGTATTTT. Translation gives CATSRTRGPRTDTQYF.

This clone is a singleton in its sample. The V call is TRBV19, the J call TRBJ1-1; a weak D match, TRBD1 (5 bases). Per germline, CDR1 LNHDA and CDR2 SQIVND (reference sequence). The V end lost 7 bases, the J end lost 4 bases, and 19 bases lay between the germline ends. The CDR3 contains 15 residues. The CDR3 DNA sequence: TGTGCCAGTATTAAATCCCTCGGGGGTACCACTGAAGCTTTCTTT. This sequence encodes CASIKSLGGTTEAFF.

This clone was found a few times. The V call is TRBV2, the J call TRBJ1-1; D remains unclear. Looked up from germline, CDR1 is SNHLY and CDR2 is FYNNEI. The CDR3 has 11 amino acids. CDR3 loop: CASREGTEAFF. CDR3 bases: TGTGCTTCGAGGGAGGGAACTGAAGCTTTCTTT.

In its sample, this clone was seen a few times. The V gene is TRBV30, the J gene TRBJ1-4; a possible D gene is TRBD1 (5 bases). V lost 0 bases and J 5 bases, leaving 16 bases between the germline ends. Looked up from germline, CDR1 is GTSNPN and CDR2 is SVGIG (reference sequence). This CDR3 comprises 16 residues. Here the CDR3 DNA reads TGTGCCTGGAGTGTAAGCCCATCGGGACCAAATGAAAAACTGTTTTTT. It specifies CAWSVSPSGPNEKLFF.

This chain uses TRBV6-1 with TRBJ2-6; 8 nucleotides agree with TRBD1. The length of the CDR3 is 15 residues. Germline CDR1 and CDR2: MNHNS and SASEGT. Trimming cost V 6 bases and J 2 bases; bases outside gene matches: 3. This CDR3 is CASRKGQAGANVLTF. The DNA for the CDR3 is TGTGCCAGCAGAAAGGGACAGGCTGGGGCCAACGTCCTGACTTTC.

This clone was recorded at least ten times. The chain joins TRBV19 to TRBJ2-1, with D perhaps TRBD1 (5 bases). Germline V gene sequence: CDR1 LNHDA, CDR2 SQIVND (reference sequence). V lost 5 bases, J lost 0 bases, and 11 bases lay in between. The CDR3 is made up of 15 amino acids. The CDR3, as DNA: TGTGCCAGTAGTGGGGCGGCCAGCTCCTACAATGAGCAGTTCTTC. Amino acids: CASSGAASSYNEQFF.

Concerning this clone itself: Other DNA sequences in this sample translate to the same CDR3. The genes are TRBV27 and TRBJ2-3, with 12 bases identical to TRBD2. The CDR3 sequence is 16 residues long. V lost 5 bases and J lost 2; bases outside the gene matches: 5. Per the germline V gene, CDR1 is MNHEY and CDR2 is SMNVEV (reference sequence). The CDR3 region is CASSTRLAGDTDTQYF. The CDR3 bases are TGTGCCAGCAGTACAAGACTAGCGGGAGACACAGATACGCAGTATTTT.

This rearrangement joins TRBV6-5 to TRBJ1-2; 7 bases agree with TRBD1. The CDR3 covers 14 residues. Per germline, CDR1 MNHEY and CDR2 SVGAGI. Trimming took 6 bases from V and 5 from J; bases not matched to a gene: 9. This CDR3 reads CASSPDRERYGYTF. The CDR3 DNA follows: TGTGCCAGCAGCCCAGACAGGGAGAGGTATGGCTACACCTTC.

The CDR3 protein is CASSLEGWVRSYEQYF. CDR3 nucleotides: TGTGCCAGCAGCTTAGAGGGGTGGGTACGCTCCTACGAGCAGTACTTC. This sequence joins TRBV11-2 and TRBJ2-7; D is ambiguous. CDR3 length: 16 residues. V shed 0 bases and J shed 0 bases, with 12 bases lying between them. The germline gives CDR1 SGHAT, CDR2 FQNNGV.

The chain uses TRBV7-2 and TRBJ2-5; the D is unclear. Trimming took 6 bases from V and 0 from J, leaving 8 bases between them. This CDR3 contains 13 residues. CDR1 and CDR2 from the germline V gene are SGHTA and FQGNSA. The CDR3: CASSIEYQETQYF. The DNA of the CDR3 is TGTGCCAGCAGTATAGAATACCAAGAGACCCAGTACTTC.

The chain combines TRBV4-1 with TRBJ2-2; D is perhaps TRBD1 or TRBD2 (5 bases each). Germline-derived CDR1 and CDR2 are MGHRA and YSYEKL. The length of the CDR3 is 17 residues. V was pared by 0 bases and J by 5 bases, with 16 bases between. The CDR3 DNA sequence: TGCGCCAGCAGCCAAGATATGAGGGGCAAAAGGACCGGGGAGCTGTTTTTT. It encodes CASSQDMRGKRTGELFF.